The text below deals with one T cell receptor beta chain. In the original processing: Reference gene primer amplification gave nucleated cell count estimates. The repertoire was sequenced with immunoSEQ multiplex PCR; TCRdb's copy has only in-frame clones and lacks some. V, J and clone size are those of that table, while D and trimming were read from the DNA. The sample has 250,000 to 350,000 clones, approximately 87% seen once; the top ten hold 6.5% to 9.5%. The source of the sample is a study of blood T cell repertoires in COVID-19. Whole-study context: Specimens from acute and convalescent COVID-19 originated in the United States, Italy and Spain. T cells, B-cell-depleted T cells, or PBMCs provided the cDNA or gDNA that served as material.

The sequence derives from a woman aged 45-65 years who had recovered from COVID-19. Sequencing was performed on peripheral blood.

The CDR3 nucleotides are TGTGCTAGTGGTTTGGGACTAGCGGAAACCGGGGAGCTGTTTTTT. Translation: CASGLGLAETGELFF. V usage is TRBV12-5 and J usage is TRBJ2-2; TRBD2 matches 9 bases. The CDR3 is 15 amino acids. Per the germline V gene, CDR1 is LGHNT and CDR2 is FRNRAP. Trimming at V came to 1 base and at J to 5 bases, leaving 2 bases not matched to a gene.